This TCR beta chain was found in a study of shared clonotypes between healthy human individuals. On this clone: Its antigen is unidentified.

Germline CDR1 is MGHRA and CDR2 is YSYEKL. The V and J ends lost 1 base and 2 bases respectively, with 12 bases between them. There are 16 residues in the CDR3. Each sorted subset replicate got 200 ng genomic DNA, 25,000 to 35,000 genomes. TCRdb's copy holds only in-frame clones and misses some; the assay was immunoSEQ multiplex PCR. The sample consists of approximately 2.5 million clones, 90% to 95% of them appearing once. Study-wide results and caveats: Depth was large, yet rarefaction showed that sorted-subset sequencing was incomplete.

Sequencing used naive CD4+ T cells from PBMCs. As for subset: CD45RA+ positively selected. V usage is TRBV4-1 and J usage is TRBJ1-5; TRBD1 is a possible D gene (5 bases). This sequence was found in a young man in good health. Some clones in this sample may be carry-over from other donors' samples. The CDR3 protein is CASSQGRAAGNQPQHF. CDR3 nucleotides: TGCGCCAGCAGCCAAGGCAGGGCGGCGGGCAATCAGCCCCAGCATTTT.